Listed here are 24 T cell receptor beta chains from one sample, sequenced in a study of human T cells and chemical hapten exposure. TCRdb re-analysed the RACE reads in MiXCR, keeping a single row per CDR3 protein. This table holds tens of thousands of distinct CDR3 sequences, around 7.8% found once. Time point reported: patch test 1, 2 weeks after DPC sensitization. The treatment is: therapeutic diphenylcyclopropenone sensitization with weekly scalp DPC. The starting material was whole blood, obtained in connection with sensitization to the hapten diphenylcyclopropenone (DPC). The receptors were gathered from a woman aged 25 to 39 with alopecia areata. Some clones in this sample may be carry-over from other donors' samples.

This clonotype was detected ten times or more. CDR3: CASSVDFNTEAFF. CDR3 in DNA: TGTGCCAGCAGCGTAGACTTCAACACTGAAGCTTTCTTT. J is TRBJ1-1 and V is TRBV9; unclear D gene. Germline V gives CDR1 SGDLS, CDR2 YYNGEE. This CDR3 comprises 13 residues. The V end lost 0 bases, the J end lost 2 bases, and 5 bases lay between the germline ends. The full variable domain, with the rest looked up from reference TRBV9 and TRBJ1-1, is DSGVTQTPKHLITATGQRVTLRCSPRSGDLSVYWYQQSLDQGLQFLIQYYNGEERAKGNILERFSAQQFPDLHSELNLSSLELGDSALYFCASSVDFNTEAFFGQGTRLTVV.

The sample holds many counts of this clonotype. The chain joins TRBV5-1 to TRBJ2-7; tentative D call: TRBD1 (6 bases). The CDR3 contains 13 residues. Trimming pared 3 bases from V and 2 bases from J, leaving 9 bases between. Germline CDR1 reads SGHRS; CDR2 reads YFSETQ. The CDR3 sequence is CASSSRDTYEQYF. DNA of the CDR3: TGCGCCAGCAGCTCCCGGGACACCTACGAGCAGTACTTC.

The rearrangement links TRBV5-1 to TRBJ1-1, with a possible D match to TRBD1 (6 bases). Germline V CDR1 and CDR2: SGHRS, YFSETQ. V was shortened by 0 bases and J by 5 bases, with 11 bases between the two germline ends. The CDR3 consists of 14 residues. The CDR3 region has the DNA TGCGCCAGCAGCTTGGAGGACAGCAGGACTGAAGCTTTCTTT. This translates into CASSLEDSRTEAFF. Full variable domain (missing parts from reference TRBV5-1 and TRBJ1-1): KAGVTQTPRYLIKTRGQQVTLSCSPISGHRSVSWYQQTPGQGLQFLFEYFSETQRNKGNFPGRFSGRQFSNSRSEMNVSTLELGDSALYLCASSLEDSRTEAFFGQGTRLTVV.

This chain connects TRBV30 to TRBJ1-2, with D maybe TRBD1 (5 bases). Trimming removed 4 bases from V and 0 bases from J, with 15 bases in between. Germline V gene lookup returns CDR1 GTSNPN and CDR2 SVGIG (reference sequence). The CDR3 totals 15 residues. This CDR3 is CAWTSGPGTNYGYTF. The CDR3 coding sequence is TGTGCCTGGACCTCAGGCCCAGGGACTAACTATGGCTACACCTTC.

This clonotype was observed many times. This chain connects TRBV6-5 to TRBJ1-1; 7 positions agree with TRBD1. There are 14 residues in the CDR3. CDR1 is MNHEY and CDR2 is SVGAGI in the germline V gene. Trimming at V came to 5 bases and at J to 5 bases, leaving 8 bases not matched to a gene. The CDR3 loop is CASSQWTGRTEAFF. In DNA, the CDR3 is TGTGCCAGCAGTCAATGGACAGGCAGGACTGAAGCTTTCTTT.

Ten or more counts support this clonotype. This sequence joins TRBV7-3 and TRBJ1-5; D not certain. Germline-derived CDR1 and CDR2 are SGHTA and FQGTGA. Trimming pared 5 bases from V and 5 bases from J, leaving 10 bases between. The CDR3 extends over 13 amino acids. The DNA of the CDR3 is TGTGCCAGCAGCCTAGGACCCGATCAGCCCCAGCATTTT. Translated: CASSLGPDQPQHF.

This chain's CDR3 is CASGEYTEAFF. CDR3 coding DNA: TGTGCCAGCGGGGAATACACTGAAGCTTTCTTT. This chain joins TRBV6-5 and TRBJ1-1; D unclear. The V and J ends lost 8 bases and 3 bases respectively, with 7 bases between them. CDR3 length equals 11 residues. Germline lookup yields CDR1 MNHEY and CDR2 SVGAGI.

This clonotype was observed a handful of times. This chain joins TRBV5-4 and TRBJ2-7, with 12 bases that match TRBD1. Germline CDR1 SGHNT, CDR2 YYREEE (reference sequence). Germline trimming cut 3 bases from V and 5 bases from J; bases unmatched to any gene: 3. CDR3 length: 14 amino acids. Here the CDR3 reads CASSWDRGQDEQYF. In DNA form, the CDR3 reads TGTGCCAGCAGCTGGGACAGGGGGCAGGACGAGCAGTACTTC.

This clonotype has a count of ten or more. This chain connects TRBV6-1 to TRBJ1-1; D possibly corresponds to TRBD1 (6 bases). The germline CDR1 and CDR2 sequences are MNHNS and SASEGT. The CDR3 sequence is 14 residues long. The V end was cut by 6 bases, the J end by 5 bases, with 16 bases between. CDR3 amino acids: CASSATGLGTEAFF. CDR3 nucleotide sequence: TGTGCCAGCAGCGCAACAGGGTTAGGGACTGAAGCTTTCTTT.

There are many counts of this clonotype. The gene calls are TRBV2 and TRBJ1-4; D is undetermined. Germline CDR1 and CDR2: SNHLY and FYNNEI. The CDR3 has 13 residues. Between the trimmed V and J ends, which lost 6 bases and 3 bases, there was a span of 8 bases. The CDR3 nucleotides are TGTGCCAGCAGCCCACCCTCTAATGAAAAACTGTTTTTT. Translated: CASSPPSNEKLFF.

The chain is built from TRBV12-3 or TRBV12-4 and TRBJ1-1; D not resolved. Trimming left V 2 bases short and J 1 base short, with 5 bases between. The CDR3 sequence is 13 residues long. The CDR3 DNA sequence: TGTGCCAGCAGTTTATACACGAACACTGAAGCTTTCTTT. This sequence encodes CASSLYTNTEAFF.

This chain links TRBV20-1 with TRBJ1-2; 7 bases agree with TRBD1. The CDR3 contains 14 residues. Unmatched junction bases numbered 11, after V lost 5 bases and J lost 5 bases. The germline gives CDR1 DFQATT, CDR2 SNEGSKA (reference sequence). The CDR3 here is CSADRDSRGYGYTF. In DNA, the CDR3 is TGCAGTGCTGACCGGGACAGTAGAGGGTATGGCTACACCTTC.

This clonotype was recorded at least ten times. The chain couples TRBV7-9 to TRBJ2-3, with TRBD1 matching over 8 bases. The CDR3 length is 14 residues. Per germline, CDR1 SEHNR and CDR2 FQNEAQ (reference sequence). After removal of 3 bases from V and 1 base from J, the junction contained 0 bases not matched to a gene. The CDR3 reads CASSLTGGTDTQYF. The DNA of the CDR3 is TGTGCCAGCAGCTTGACAGGGGGCACAGATACGCAGTATTTT.

The V gene is TRBV6-2 or TRBV6-3, the J gene TRBJ2-5; D remains unclear. The CDR3 runs 11 residues. The germline CDR1 and CDR2 sequences are MNHEY and SVGEGT. The ends were cut back, 2 bases at V and 5 bases at J, with 3 bases in the middle. The CDR3, as DNA: TGTGCCAGCAGTTACGTCGAGACCCAGTACTTC. Encoded protein: CASSYVETQYF.

A few counts support this clonotype. J is TRBJ2-7 and V is TRBV5-1; D possibly matches TRBD1 or TRBD2 (5 bases each). V was pared by 4 bases and J by 2 bases, with 13 bases between. The CDR3 covers 14 residues. Germline V gives CDR1 SGHRS, CDR2 YFSETQ. The DNA for the CDR3 is TGCGCCAGCAGCCCGGGACCCGGCCCCTACGAGCAGTACTTC. It yields the protein CASSPGPGPYEQYF.

This clonotype has at least ten counts. The chain links TRBV2 to TRBJ2-6; 10 bases fit TRBD1. Per the germline V gene, CDR1 is SNHLY and CDR2 is FYNNEI. The CDR3 consists of 16 residues. V shed 8 bases and J 0 bases; nucleotides not matched to a gene: 4. CDR3 in DNA: TGTGCCAGCTCCGGGACAGGGGTCTCTGGGGCCAACGTCCTGACTTTC. Protein product: CASSGTGVSGANVLTF.

The table lists this clonotype with many counts. The chain carries TRBV20-1 and TRBJ1-1; D not certain. Trimming pared 7 bases from V and 1 base from J, leaving 13 bases between. Germline V gives CDR1 DFQATT, CDR2 SNEGSKA (reference sequence). This CDR3 is 13 amino acids long. CDR3 DNA sequence: TGCAGTGTTATAAGATGGGGGAACACTGAAGCTTTCTTT. Translating it yields CSVIRWGNTEAFF.

This sequence joins TRBV2 and TRBJ2-7; TRBD1 or TRBD2 may be the D gene (5 bases each). The germline V and J ends were trimmed by 7 bases and 3 bases, with 10 bases remaining between them. The CDR3 length is 12 residues. The V gene's germline CDR1 is SNHLY and CDR2 FYNNEI. CDR3 sequence: CASIGDHYEQYF. In DNA form, the CDR3 reads TGTGCCAGCATCGGGGACCACTACGAGCAGTACTTC.

This chain joins TRBV27 and TRBJ1-2; 7 bases map to TRBD1. The germline gives CDR1 MNHEY, CDR2 SMNVEV (reference sequence). V was pared by 5 bases and J by 1 base, with 4 bases of the junction left unmatched. The CDR3 sequence is 14 residues long. Written as DNA, the CDR3 is TGTGCCAGCAGTCCGGACAGGATTAACTATGGCTACACCTTC. Translated: CASSPDRINYGYTF.

This clonotype was counted at least ten times. The V gene is TRBV12-5, the J gene TRBJ1-3; D possibly corresponds to TRBD1 (6 bases). This CDR3 has 16 amino acids. V shed 6 bases and J shed 0 bases, with 15 bases lying between them. Germline lookup yields CDR1 LGHNT and CDR2 FRNRAP. The CDR3: CASGLQGTVSGNTIYF. The CDR3, as DNA: TGTGCTAGTGGATTACAGGGCACCGTCTCTGGAAACACCATATATTTT.

This clonotype was found many times. The V call is TRBV6-5, the J call TRBJ1-2; D remains unclear. This CDR3 is 16 amino acids long. Germline V CDR1 and CDR2: MNHEY, SVGAGI. Trimming took off 0 bases at V and 5 bases at J, with 16 bases between the two ends. CDR3: CASSYSFRVPRYGYTF. The CDR3 region has the DNA TGTGCCAGCAGTTACTCCTTCCGGGTCCCTCGGTATGGCTACACCTTC.

Here the CDR3 DNA reads TGTGCCAGCAGCGTACAGGGGTTCACTGAAGCTTTCTTT. The encoded protein is CASSVQGFTEAFF. The genes are TRBV2 and TRBJ1-1, with 7 bases lining up with TRBD1. From germline, CDR1 is SNHLY and CDR2 FYNNEI. The CDR3 runs 13 residues. Losses at the gene ends were 6 bases for V and 4 bases for J; bases not matched to a gene: 5. Looking up the rest from reference TRBV2 and TRBJ1-1 gives the full variable domain: EPEVTQTPSHQVTQMGQEVILRCVPISNHLYFYWYRQILGQKVEFLVSFYNNEISEKSEIFDDQFSVERPDGSNFTLKIRSTKLEDSAMYFCASSVQGFTEAFFGQGTRLTVV.

Many counts were recorded for this clonotype. The chain has TRBV28 and TRBJ2-3; TRBD2 might be the D (7 bases). Germline CDR1 is MDHEN and CDR2 is SYDVKM. Trimming took 8 bases from V and 3 from J, leaving 12 bases between them. The CDR3 consists of 13 residues. The CDR3: CASGRDITDTQYF. CDR3 nucleotides: TGTGCCAGCGGGAGGGACATAACAGATACGCAGTATTTT.

This clonotype has a handful of counts. The chain links TRBV7-9 to TRBJ1-1; a possible D gene is TRBD1 (5 bases). Trimming cost V 5 bases and J 4 bases, with 20 bases left between them. CDR1 is SEHNR and CDR2 is FQNEAQ in the germline V gene (reference sequence). The CDR3 sequence is 16 residues long. CDR3 bases: TGTGCCAGCAGCCCAACCCCAGGACCGGGGGGCACTGAAGCTTTCTTT. Amino acid sequence: CASSPTPGPGGTEAFF.